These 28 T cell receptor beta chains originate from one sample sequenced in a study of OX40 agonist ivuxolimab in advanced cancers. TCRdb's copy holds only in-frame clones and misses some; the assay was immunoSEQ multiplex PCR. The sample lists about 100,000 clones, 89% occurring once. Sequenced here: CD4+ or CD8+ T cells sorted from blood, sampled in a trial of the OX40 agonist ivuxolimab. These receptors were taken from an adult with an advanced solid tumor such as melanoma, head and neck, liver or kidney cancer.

This CDR3 is CASSLAGQPQHF. The DNA of the CDR3 is TGTGCCAGCAGCTTAGCCGGTCAGCCCCAGCATTTT. The chain links TRBV7-8 to TRBJ1-5; D is ambiguous. The germline V and J ends were trimmed by 0 bases and 6 bases, with 3 bases remaining between them. This CDR3 comprises 12 residues. CDR1 SGHVS and CDR2 FQNEAQ come from the germline V gene. Looking up the rest from reference TRBV7-8 and TRBJ1-5 gives the full variable domain: GAGVSQSPRYKVAKRGQDVALRCDPISGHVSLFWYQQALGQGPEFLTYFQNEAQLDKSGLPSDRFFAERPEGSVSTLKIQRTQQEDSAVYLCASSLAGQPQHFGDGTRLSIL.

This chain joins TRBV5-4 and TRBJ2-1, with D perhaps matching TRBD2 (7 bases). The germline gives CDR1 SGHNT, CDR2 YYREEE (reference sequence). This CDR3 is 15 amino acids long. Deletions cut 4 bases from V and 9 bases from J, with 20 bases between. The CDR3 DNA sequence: TGTGCCAGCAGCGAACAGGGAGGGAGGGGGAGTGAGCAGTTCTTC. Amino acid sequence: CASSEQGGRGSEQFF.

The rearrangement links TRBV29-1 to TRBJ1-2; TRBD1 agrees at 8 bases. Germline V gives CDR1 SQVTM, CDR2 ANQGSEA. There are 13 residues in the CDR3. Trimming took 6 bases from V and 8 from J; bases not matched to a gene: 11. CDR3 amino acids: CSVGGQAGGGYTF. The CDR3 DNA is TGCAGCGTCGGGGGACAGGCCGGTGGCGGCTACACCTTC.

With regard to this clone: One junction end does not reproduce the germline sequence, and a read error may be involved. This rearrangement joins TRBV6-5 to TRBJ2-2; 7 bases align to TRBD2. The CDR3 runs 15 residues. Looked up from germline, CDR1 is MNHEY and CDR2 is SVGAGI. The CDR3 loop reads CASRPGTTYTGGLFF. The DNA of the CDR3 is TGTGCCAGCAGGCCCGGGACTACCTACACCGGGGGGCTGTTTTTT.

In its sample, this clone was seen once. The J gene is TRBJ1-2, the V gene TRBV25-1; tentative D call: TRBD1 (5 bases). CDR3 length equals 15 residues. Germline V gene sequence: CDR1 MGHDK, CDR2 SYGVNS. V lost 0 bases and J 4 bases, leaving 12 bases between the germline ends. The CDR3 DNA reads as TGTGCCAGCAGTGAATACGGGGGGGAGGTCTATGGCTACACCTTC. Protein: CASSEYGGEVYGYTF.

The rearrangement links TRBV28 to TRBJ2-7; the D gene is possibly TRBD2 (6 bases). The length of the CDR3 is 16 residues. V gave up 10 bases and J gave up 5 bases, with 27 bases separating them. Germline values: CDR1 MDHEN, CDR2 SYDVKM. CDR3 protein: CATWGGVGTQINEQYF. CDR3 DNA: TGTGCCACCTGGGGCGGGGTCGGTACCCAAATCAACGAGCAGTACTTC.

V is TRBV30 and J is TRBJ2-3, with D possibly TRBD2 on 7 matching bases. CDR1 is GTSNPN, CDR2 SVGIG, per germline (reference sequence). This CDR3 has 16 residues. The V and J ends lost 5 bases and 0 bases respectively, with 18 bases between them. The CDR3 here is CAWLGAGALSTDTQYF. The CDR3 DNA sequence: TGTGCCTGGTTGGGGGCGGGAGCGCTGAGCACAGATACGCAGTATTTT.

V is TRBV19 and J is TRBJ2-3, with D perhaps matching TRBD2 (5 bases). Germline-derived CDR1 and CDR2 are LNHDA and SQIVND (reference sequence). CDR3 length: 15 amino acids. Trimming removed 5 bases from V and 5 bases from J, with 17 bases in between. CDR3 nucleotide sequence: TGTGCCAGTAGTCCGCCCCCGCCGGGGAAAGATACGCAGTATTTT. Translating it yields CASSPPPPGKDTQYF. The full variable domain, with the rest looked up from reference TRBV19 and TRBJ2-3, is DGGITQSPKYLFRKEGQNVTLSCEQNLNHDAMYWYRQDPGQGLRLIYYSQIVNDFQKGDIAEGYSVSREKKESFPLTVTSAQKNPTAFYLCASSPPPPGKDTQYFGPGTRLTVL.

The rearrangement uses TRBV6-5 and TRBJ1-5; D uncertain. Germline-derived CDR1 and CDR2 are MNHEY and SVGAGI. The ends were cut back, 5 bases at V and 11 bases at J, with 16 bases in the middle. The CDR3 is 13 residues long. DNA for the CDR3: TGTGCCAGCAGTGGCCTTGCGGGGATGACCCAGCATTTT. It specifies CASSGLAGMTQHF.

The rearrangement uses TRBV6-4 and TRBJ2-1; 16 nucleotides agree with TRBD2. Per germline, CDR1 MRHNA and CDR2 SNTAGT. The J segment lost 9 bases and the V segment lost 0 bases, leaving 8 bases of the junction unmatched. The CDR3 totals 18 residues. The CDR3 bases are TGTGCCAGCAGTGACTCACCGGGACTAGCGGGAGGGCCGGGTGAGCAGTTCTTC. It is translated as CASSDSPGLAGGPGEQFF.

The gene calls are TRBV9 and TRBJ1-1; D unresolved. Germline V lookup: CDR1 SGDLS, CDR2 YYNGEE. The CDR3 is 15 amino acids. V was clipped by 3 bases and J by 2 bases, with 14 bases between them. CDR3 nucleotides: TGTGCCAGCAGCGCCTTGGGGAGTTTCAACACTGAAGCTTTCTTT. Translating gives CASSALGSFNTEAFF.

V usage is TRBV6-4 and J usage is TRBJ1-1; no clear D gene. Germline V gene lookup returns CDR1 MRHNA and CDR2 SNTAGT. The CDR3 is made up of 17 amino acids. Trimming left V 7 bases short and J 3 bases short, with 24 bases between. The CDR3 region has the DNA TGTGCCAGCATAATACGGACGGACCGTACCCCGGACACTGAAGCTTTCTTT. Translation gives CASIIRTDRTPDTEAFF.

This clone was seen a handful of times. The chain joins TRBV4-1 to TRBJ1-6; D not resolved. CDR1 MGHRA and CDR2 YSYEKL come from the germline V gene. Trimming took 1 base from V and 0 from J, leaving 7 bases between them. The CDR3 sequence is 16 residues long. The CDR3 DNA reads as TGCGCCAGCAGCCAAGGCATCAACTCCTATAATTCACCCCTCCACTTT. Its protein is CASSQGINSYNSPLHF.

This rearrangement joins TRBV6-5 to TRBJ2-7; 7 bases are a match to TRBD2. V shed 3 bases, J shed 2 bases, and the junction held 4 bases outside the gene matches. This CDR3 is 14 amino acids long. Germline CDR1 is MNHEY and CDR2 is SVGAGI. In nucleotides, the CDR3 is TGTGCCAGCAGTTATTCTAGCGGCGCCTACGAGCAGTACTTC. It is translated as CASSYSSGAYEQYF.

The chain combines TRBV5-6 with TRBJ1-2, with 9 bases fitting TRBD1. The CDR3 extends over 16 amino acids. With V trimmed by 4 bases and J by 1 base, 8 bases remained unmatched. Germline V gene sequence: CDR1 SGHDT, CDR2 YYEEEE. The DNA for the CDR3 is TGTGCCAGCAGCCCGGACAGGGGCCTCCTTAACTATGGCTACACCTTC. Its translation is CASSPDRGLLNYGYTF.

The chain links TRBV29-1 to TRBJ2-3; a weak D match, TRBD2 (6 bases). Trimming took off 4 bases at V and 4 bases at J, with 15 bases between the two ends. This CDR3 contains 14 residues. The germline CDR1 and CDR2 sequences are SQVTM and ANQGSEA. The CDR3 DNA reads TGCAGCGTTGTGTATGGGGGGTCCCCAGATACGCAGTATTTT. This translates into CSVVYGGSPDTQYF.

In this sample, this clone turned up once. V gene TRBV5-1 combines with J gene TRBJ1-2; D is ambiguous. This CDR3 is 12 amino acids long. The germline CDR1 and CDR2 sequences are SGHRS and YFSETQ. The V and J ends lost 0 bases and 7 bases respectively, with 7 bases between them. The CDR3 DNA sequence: TGCGCCAGCAGCTTGGCGGGCGGTGGCTACACCTTC. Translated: CASSLAGGGYTF.

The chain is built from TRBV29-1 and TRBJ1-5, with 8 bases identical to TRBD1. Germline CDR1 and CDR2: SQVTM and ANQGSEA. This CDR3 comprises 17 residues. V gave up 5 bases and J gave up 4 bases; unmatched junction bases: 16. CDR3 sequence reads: CSVTVAGTGGRNQPQHF. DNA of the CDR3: TGCAGCGTTACCGTCGCCGGGACAGGAGGGCGTAATCAGCCCCAGCATTTT.

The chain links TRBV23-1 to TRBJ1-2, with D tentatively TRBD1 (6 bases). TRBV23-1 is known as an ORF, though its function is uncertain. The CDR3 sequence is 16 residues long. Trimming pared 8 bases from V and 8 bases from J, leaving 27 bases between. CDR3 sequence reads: CASDGQGRGYWCGYTF. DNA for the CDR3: TGCGCCAGCGACGGGCAGGGGCGAGGATATTGGTGCGGCTACACCTTC.

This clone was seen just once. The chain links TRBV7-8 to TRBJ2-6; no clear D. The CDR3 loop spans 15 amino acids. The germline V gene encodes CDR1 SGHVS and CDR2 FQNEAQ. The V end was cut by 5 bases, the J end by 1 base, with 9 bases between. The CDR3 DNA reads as TGTGCCAGCAGCCCCGACTGGTCTGGGGCCAACGTCCTGACTTTC. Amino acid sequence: CASSPDWSGANVLTF.

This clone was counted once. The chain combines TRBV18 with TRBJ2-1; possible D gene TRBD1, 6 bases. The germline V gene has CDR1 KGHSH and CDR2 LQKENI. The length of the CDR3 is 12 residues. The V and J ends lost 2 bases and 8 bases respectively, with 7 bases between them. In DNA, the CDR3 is TGTGCCAGCTCACCAACAGGGTATGAGCAGTTCTTC. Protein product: CASSPTGYEQFF.

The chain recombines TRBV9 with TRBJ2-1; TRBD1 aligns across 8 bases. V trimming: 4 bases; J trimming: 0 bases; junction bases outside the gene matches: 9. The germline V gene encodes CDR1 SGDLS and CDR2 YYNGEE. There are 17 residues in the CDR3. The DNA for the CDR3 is TGTGCCAGCAGCCCAGGGGGCGGGACGAGCTCCTACAATGAGCAGTTCTTC. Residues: CASSPGGGTSSYNEQFF.

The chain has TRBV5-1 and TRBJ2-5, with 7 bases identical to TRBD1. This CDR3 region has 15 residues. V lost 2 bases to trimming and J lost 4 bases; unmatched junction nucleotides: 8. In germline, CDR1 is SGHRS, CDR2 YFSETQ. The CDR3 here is CASSLRGHVGETQYF. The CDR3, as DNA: TGCGCCAGCAGCTTAAGGGGGCACGTTGGAGAGACCCAGTACTTC.

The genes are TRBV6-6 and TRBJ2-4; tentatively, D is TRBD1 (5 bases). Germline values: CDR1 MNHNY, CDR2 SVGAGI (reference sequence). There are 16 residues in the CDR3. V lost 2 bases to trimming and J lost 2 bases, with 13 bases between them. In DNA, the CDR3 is TGTGCCAGCAGTTACGTTAGGGGTTCAACCAAAAACATTCAGTACTTC. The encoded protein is CASSYVRGSTKNIQYF.

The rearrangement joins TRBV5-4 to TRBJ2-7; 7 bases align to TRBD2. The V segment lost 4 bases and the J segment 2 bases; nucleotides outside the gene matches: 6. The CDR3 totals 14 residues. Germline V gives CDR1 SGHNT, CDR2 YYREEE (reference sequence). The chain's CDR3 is CASSPGLVPYEQYF. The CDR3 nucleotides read TGTGCCAGCAGCCCCGGACTAGTTCCCTACGAGCAGTACTTC.

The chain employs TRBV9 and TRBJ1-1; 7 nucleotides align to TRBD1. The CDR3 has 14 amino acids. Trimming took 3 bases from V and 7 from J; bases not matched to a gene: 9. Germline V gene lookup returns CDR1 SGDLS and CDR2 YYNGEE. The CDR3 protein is CASSARGQINEAFF. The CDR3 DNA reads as TGTGCCAGCAGCGCGAGGGGACAGATTAATGAAGCTTTCTTT.

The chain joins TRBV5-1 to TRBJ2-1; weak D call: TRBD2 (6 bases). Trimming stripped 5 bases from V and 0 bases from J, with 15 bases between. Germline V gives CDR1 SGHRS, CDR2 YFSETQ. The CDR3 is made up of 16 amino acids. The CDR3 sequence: CASRRVRGRSYNEQFF. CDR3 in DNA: TGCGCCAGCAGAAGGGTGCGGGGTCGCTCCTACAATGAGCAGTTCTTC. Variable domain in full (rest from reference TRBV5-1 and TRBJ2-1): KAGVTQTPRYLIKTRGQQVTLSCSPISGHRSVSWYQQTPGQGLQFLFEYFSETQRNKGNFPGRFSGRQFSNSRSEMNVSTLELGDSALYLCASRRVRGRSYNEQFFGPGTRLTVL.

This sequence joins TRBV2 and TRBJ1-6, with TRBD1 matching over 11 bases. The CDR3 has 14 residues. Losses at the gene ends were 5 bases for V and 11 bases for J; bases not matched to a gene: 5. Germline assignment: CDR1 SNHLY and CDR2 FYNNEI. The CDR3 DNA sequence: TGTGCCAGCAGTTTGGACAGGGGGCGAGCACCCCTCCACTTT. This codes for CASSLDRGRAPLHF.